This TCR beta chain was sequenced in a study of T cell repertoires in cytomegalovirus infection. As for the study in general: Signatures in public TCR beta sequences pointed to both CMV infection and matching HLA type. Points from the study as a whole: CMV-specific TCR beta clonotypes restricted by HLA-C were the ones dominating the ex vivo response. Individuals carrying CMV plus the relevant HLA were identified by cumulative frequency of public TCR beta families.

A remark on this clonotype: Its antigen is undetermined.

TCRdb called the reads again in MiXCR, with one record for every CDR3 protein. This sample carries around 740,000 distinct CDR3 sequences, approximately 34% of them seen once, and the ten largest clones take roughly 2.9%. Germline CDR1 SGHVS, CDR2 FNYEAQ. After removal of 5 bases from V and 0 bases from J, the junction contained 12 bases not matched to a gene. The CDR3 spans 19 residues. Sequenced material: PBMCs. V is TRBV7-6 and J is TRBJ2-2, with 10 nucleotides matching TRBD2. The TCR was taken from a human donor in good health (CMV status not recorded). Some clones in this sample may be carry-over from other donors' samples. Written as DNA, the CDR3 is TGTGCCAGCAGCCCGAGGGTAGCTAGCGGGAGACCGAACACCGGGGAGCTGTTTTTT. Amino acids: CASSPRVASGRPNTGELFF.